This record concerns one T cell receptor (beta chain) sequence. Assay: immunoSEQ multiplex PCR; the TCRdb copy retains only in-frame clones and omits some. The table records about 240,000 clones, about 81% of them present only once. The data were taken from a study of blood T cell repertoires in COVID-19. Sequencing was carried out using peripheral blood. The clonotype comes from a woman aged 55-70 years with active or convalescent COVID-19.

The DNA for the CDR3 is TGTGCCAGCAGGGACAGTTCAACTAATGAAAAACTGTTTTTT. This translates into CASRDSSTNEKLFF. The rearrangement uses TRBV2 and TRBJ1-4, with D tentatively TRBD1 (6 bases). This CDR3 is built from 14 residues. Germline lookup yields CDR1 SNHLY and CDR2 FYNNEI. V shed 6 bases and J shed 0 bases, with 8 bases lying between them.